This T cell receptor (beta chain) derives from a study of cytomegalovirus exposure and HLA in healthy donors. Study-level background: It was reported in a later analysis that the same platform had been used for the 120 validation repertoires as for the 666 first-cohort repertoires.

This CDR3 is built from 14 residues. V was trimmed by 1 base and J by 2 bases, leaving 8 bases between them. Germline V gene data show CDR1 as WSHSY and CDR2 as SAAADI. Assay used: immunoSEQ multiplex PCR; TCRdb lists only in-frame clones, some missing. In the table there are over 150,000 clones, about 86% of which are singletons. Worth noting for this clone: The antigen is not known.

These donors were members of the approximately 110-subject validation cohort, a group separate from the approximately 620-subject first cohort. Study observations and caveats: Reportedly, cytomegalovirus status was diagnosed with high sensitivity and specificity. A later analysis found first-cohort TCR clusters tended to co-occur in the 120 validation repertoires.

The sample consisted of PBMCs. The chain recombines TRBV10-2 with TRBJ1-1, with D unclear. The TCR was taken from a human donor in good health. CDR3 protein: CASSEFASNTEAFF. DNA of the CDR3: TGCGCCAGCAGTGAGTTTGCGTCCAACACTGAAGCTTTCTTT.